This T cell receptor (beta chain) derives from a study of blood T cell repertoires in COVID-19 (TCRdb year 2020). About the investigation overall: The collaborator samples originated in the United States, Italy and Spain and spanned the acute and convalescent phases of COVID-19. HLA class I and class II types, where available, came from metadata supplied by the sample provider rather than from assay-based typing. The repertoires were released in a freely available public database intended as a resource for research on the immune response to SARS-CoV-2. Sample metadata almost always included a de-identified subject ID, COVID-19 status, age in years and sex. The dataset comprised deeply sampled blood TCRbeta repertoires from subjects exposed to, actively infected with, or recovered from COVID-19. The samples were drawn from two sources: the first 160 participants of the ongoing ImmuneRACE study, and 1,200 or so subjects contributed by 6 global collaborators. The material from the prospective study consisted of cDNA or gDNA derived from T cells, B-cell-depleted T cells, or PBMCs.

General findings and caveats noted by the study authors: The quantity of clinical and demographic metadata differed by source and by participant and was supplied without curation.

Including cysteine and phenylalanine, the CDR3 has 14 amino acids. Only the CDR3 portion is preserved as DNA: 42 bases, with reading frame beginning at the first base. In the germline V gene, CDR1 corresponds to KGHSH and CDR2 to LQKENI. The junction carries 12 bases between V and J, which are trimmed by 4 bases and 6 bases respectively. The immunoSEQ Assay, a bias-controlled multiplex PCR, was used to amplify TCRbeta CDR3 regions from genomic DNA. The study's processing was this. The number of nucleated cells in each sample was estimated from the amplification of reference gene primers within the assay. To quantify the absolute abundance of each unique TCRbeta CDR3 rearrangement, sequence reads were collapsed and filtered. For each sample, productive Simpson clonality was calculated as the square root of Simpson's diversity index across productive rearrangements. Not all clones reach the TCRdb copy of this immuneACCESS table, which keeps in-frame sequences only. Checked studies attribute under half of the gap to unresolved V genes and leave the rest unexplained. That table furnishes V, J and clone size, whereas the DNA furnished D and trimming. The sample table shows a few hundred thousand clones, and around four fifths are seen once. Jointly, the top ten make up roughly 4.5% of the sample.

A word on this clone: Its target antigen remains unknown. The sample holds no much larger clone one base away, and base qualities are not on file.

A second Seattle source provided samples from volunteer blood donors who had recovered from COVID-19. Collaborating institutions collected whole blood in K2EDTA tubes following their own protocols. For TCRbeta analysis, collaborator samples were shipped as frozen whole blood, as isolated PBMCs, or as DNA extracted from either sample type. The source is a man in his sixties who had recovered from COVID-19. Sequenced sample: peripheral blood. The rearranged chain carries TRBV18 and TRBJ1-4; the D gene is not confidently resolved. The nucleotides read TGTGCCAGCTCACGCGGGGTATTGGATGAAAAACTGTTTTTT. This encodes CASSRGVLDEKLFF.